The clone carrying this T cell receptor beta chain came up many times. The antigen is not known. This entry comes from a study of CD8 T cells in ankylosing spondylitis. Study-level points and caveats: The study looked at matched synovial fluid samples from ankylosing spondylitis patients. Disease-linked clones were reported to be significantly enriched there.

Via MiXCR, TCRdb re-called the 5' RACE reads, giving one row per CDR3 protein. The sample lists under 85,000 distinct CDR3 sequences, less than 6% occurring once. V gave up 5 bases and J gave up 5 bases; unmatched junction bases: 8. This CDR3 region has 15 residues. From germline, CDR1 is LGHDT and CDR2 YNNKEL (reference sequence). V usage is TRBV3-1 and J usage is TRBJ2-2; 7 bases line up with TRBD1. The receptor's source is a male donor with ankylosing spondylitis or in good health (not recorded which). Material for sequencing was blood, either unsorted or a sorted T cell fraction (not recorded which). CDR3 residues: CASSSSTGLTGELFF. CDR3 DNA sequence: TGTGCCAGCAGCTCATCGACAGGGTTGACCGGGGAGCTGTTTTTT.